This record covers a single T cell receptor (beta chain). Its antigen is currently unknown. The TCR library protocol attached unique molecular identifiers to the individual cDNA molecules. TCRdb re-called the 5' RACE reads through MiXCR, storing one row per CDR3 protein. The sample records tens of thousands of distinct CDR3 sequences, 9.3% being singletons. This specimen belongs to a study of early T cells in non-severe SARS-CoV-2 infection. Whole-study context: Alpha and beta chains were unpaired, from unsorted whole-blood bulk RNA. Whole-study findings and limits: Anti-spike CD8 responses were favored in VDJdb matching, and private and CD4 specificities were missed.

This receptor was obtained from an adult who was a healthcare worker with PCR-confirmed SARS-CoV-2 infection or an uninfected control (not recorded which). The sample comprised whole blood.

CDR3 sequence reads: CASSLMGATEAFF. The CDR3 DNA reads TGTGCCAGCAGCTTAATGGGGGCAACTGAAGCTTTCTTT. The gene calls are TRBV7-3 and TRBJ1-1; D is perhaps TRBD1 (6 bases). Germline CDR1 is SGHTA and CDR2 is FQGTGA. The CDR3 is 13 amino acids. The V end lost 1 base, the J end lost 5 bases, and 8 bases lay between the germline ends.